The 21 T cell receptor beta chains in this list originate from one sample, sequenced in a study of blood T cells in healthy people across ages. It was with a sample-barcoded 5' primer and a J-beta primer mix that a second PCR of roughly 6 to 12 cycles was run. Via MiXCR, TCRdb re-called the 5' RACE reads, giving one row per CDR3 protein. The profile shows around 800,000 distinct CDR3 sequences, about 42% of them singletons. The specimen sequenced was blood. The source of these receptors is a man aged 55-75 years in good health.

This clonotype was seen repeatedly, ten times or more. The chain combines TRBV20-1 with TRBJ2-5; unclear D gene. The V gene lost 5 bases and the J gene lost 4 bases, with 17 bases spanning the gap. CDR3 length: 14 residues. CDR1 DFQATT and CDR2 SNEGSKA come from the germline V gene (reference sequence). CDR3: CSASGQSGGETQYF. Here the CDR3 DNA reads TGCAGTGCTTCTGGGCAATCGGGCGGAGAGACCCAGTACTTC.

The chain has TRBV6-2 or TRBV6-3 and TRBJ2-7; D may be TRBD1 (7 bases). V was clipped by 2 bases and J by 2 bases, with 13 bases between them. CDR3 length: 15 amino acids. Germline-derived CDR1 and CDR2 are MNHEY and SVGEGT. CDR3 amino acids: CASSYGGTATYEQYF. CDR3 nucleotides: TGTGCCAGCAGTTACGGCGGGACAGCAACCTACGAGCAGTACTTC.

This clonotype was seen more than once but under ten times. This chain links TRBV6-5 with TRBJ2-3; TRBD2 is a possible D gene (6 bases). Trimming cost V 5 bases and J 0 bases, with 12 bases left between them. In germline, CDR1 is MNHEY, CDR2 SVGAGI. The CDR3 covers 15 residues. The CDR3 nucleotides read TGTGCCAGCAGTGTCCTAGGGACTAGCACAGATACGCAGTATTTT. Translation: CASSVLGTSTDTQYF.

The J gene is TRBJ1-1, the V gene TRBV29-1; 8 positions match TRBD1. V was clipped by 2 bases and J by 9 bases; unmatched bases: 11. The germline gives CDR1 SQVTM, CDR2 ANQGSEA. The CDR3 contains 14 residues. CDR3 loop: CSVEYFGQGRKAFF. CDR3 nucleotides: TGCAGCGTTGAATACTTTGGACAGGGTAGGAAAGCTTTCTTT.

The CDR3 loop is CASSQVPGEFIHEQFF. CDR3 nucleotides: TGCGCCAGCAGCCAAGTCCCAGGGGAATTTATCCATGAGCAGTTCTTC. The chain links TRBV4-3 to TRBJ2-1; a weak D match, TRBD1 (6 bases). This CDR3 is 16 amino acids long. The V and J ends lost 1 base and 8 bases respectively, with 18 bases between them. CDR1 and CDR2 (germline): LGHNA, YSLEER.

The genes are TRBV5-1 and TRBJ2-5; D not resolved. V lost 5 bases and J lost 2, with 7 bases in between. CDR1 is SGHRS, CDR2 YFSETQ, per germline. CDR3 length equals 12 residues. The CDR3 here is CASRFDQETQYF. In DNA form, the CDR3 reads TGCGCCAGCAGGTTTGATCAAGAGACCCAGTACTTC.

This clonotype was found a few times. This chain connects TRBV6-5 to TRBJ1-2; D is uncertain. The CDR3 contains 15 residues. Trimming removed 1 base at V and 6 bases at J, with 15 bases between. Germline V gives CDR1 MNHEY, CDR2 SVGAGI. The CDR3 DNA follows: TGTGCCAGCAGTTACTTTGGGGTTAAGGTGGATGGCTACACCTTC. Its translation is CASSYFGVKVDGYTF.

V and J are TRBV12-3 or TRBV12-4 and TRBJ1-1, with D possibly TRBD1 on 6 matching bases. The CDR3 runs 15 residues. V was shortened by 3 bases and J by 0 bases, with 11 bases between the two germline ends. CDR3 sequence: CASSFSGHLNTEAFF. In DNA form, the CDR3 reads TGTGCCAGCAGTTTCTCGGGACACCTGAACACTGAAGCTTTCTTT.

This chain connects TRBV4-3 to TRBJ2-7, with D maybe TRBD1 (5 bases). V lost 4 bases and J lost 0, with 16 bases in between. The CDR3 has 16 amino acids. The germline V gene encodes CDR1 LGHNA and CDR2 YSLEER. CDR3 loop: CASSPWPGPSSYEQYF. CDR3 DNA sequence: TGCGCCAGCAGCCCTTGGCCAGGGCCGAGCTCCTACGAGCAGTACTTC.

The rearrangement links TRBV27 to TRBJ2-1; D gene uncertain. The V end lost 6 bases, the J end lost 6 bases, and 12 bases lay between the germline ends. Germline CDR1 reads MNHEY; CDR2 reads SMNVEV (reference sequence). The CDR3 is made up of 13 amino acids. Here the CDR3 DNA reads TGTGCCAGCAGACCCGGATTCCCCAATGAGCAGTTCTTC. This codes for CASRPGFPNEQFF.

Turning to this clonotype: A junction end diverges from the germline sequence, so it may reflect a read error. This rearrangement joins TRBV20-1 to TRBJ2-3, with TRBD2 matching over 10 bases. Germline CDR1 is DFQATT and CDR2 is SNEGSKA (reference sequence). The CDR3 is made up of 16 amino acids. This chain's CDR3 is CGATAKAGGRQDTQYF. CDR3 sequence (DNA): TGCGGTGCTACAGCCAAAGCGGGGGGGCGTCAAGATACGCAGTATTTT.

This clonotype was detected once. J is TRBJ2-4 and V is TRBV20-1; possibly TRBD2 for D (6 bases). CDR1 is DFQATT, CDR2 SNEGSKA, per germline (reference sequence). Trimming took off 8 bases at V and 8 bases at J, with 25 bases between the two ends. This CDR3 has 15 amino acids. The CDR3 loop reads CSIPRGPKGGDIQYF. The CDR3 DNA sequence: TGCAGTATCCCTAGGGGACCCAAAGGAGGGGACATTCAGTACTTC.

The rearrangement joins TRBV6-1 to TRBJ2-5, with 11 bases aligning to TRBD2. This CDR3 contains 18 residues. Per the germline V gene, CDR1 is MNHNS and CDR2 is SASEGT. Losses at the gene ends were 5 bases for V and 2 bases for J; bases not matched to a gene: 13. Written as DNA, the CDR3 is TGTGCCAGCAGTCCCCTAGCGGGGGGTTCAACAGGACAAGAGACCCAGTACTTC. Translation: CASSPLAGGSTGQETQYF.

CDR3 nucleotides: TGTGCCAGCAGCGCGGGACAGGCCTATGGCTACACCTTC. This encodes CASSAGQAYGYTF. This rearrangement joins TRBV9 to TRBJ1-2; 8 bases line up with TRBD1. The CDR3 is 13 amino acids. V shed 3 bases and J 4 bases; nucleotides not matched to a gene: 2. The germline V gene has CDR1 SGDLS and CDR2 YYNGEE.

The V gene is TRBV7-9, the J gene TRBJ2-5, with 7 positions matching TRBD1. CDR3 length: 13 amino acids. J lost 12 bases, V lost 7 bases, and 14 bases had no gene match. Germline CDR1 reads SEHNR; CDR2 reads FQNEAQ (reference sequence). The CDR3 here is CASIPTGSRFEYF. The CDR3 bases are TGTGCCAGCATCCCGACAGGGAGTCGGTTTGAGTACTTC.

This clonotype was seen once. The V call is TRBV20-1, the J call TRBJ2-5, with D perhaps assigned TRBD1 or TRBD2 (5 bases each). V was pared by 7 bases and J by 0 bases, with 18 bases between. CDR3 size: 15 residues. Germline values: CDR1 DFQATT, CDR2 SNEGSKA (reference sequence). Here the CDR3 reads CSVRVAGTYQETQYF. In nucleotides, the CDR3 is TGCAGTGTGCGGGTGGCAGGGACGTACCAAGAGACCCAGTACTTC.

V gene TRBV29-1 combines with J gene TRBJ1-2, with D possibly TRBD1 on 6 matching bases. This CDR3 region has 12 residues. The germline V gene encodes CDR1 SQVTM and CDR2 ANQGSEA. V lost 6 bases and J 7 bases, leaving 15 bases between the germline ends. Written as DNA, the CDR3 is TGCAGCGTCCCTGGACAGCTTCTTGGCTACACCTTC. It codes for CSVPGQLLGYTF.

The CDR3 sequence is CASSRGQGADTQYF. The CDR3 coding sequence is TGTGCCAGCAGCCGAGGACAGGGTGCAGATACGCAGTATTTT. The chain employs TRBV11-3 and TRBJ2-3; TRBD1 matches 8 bases. Germline V gene lookup returns CDR1 SGHNT and CDR2 YENEEA. This CDR3 region has 14 residues. Trimming took 5 bases from V and 4 from J; bases not matched to a gene: 5.

This chain connects TRBV29-1 to TRBJ1-2; 7 bases line up with TRBD1. Germline assignment: CDR1 SQVTM and CDR2 ANQGSEA. The ends lost 4 bases at V and 8 bases at J; junction bases unmatched: 16. The CDR3 consists of 15 residues. CDR3 in DNA: TGCAGCGTTGTGAGCAGGGGGACTATTTCTGGCGGCTACACCTTC. Translated: CSVVSRGTISGGYTF.

This clonotype was detected only a few times. The chain links TRBV6-5 to TRBJ2-1; 12 bases agree with TRBD2. CDR3 length equals 16 residues. Germline trimming cut 2 bases from V and 7 bases from J; bases unmatched to any gene: 6. Germline CDR1 and CDR2: MNHEY and SVGAGI. The CDR3 sequence is CASSYNPSGGGNEQFF. The CDR3 nucleotides read TGTGCCAGCAGTTACAATCCTAGCGGGGGGGGAAATGAGCAGTTCTTC.

J is TRBJ2-5 and V is TRBV25-1; TRBD1 matches at 9 bases. The DNA end is a closer match to TRBJ2-7, so the J assignment may be wrong. Germline loops: CDR1 MGHDK, CDR2 SYGVNS. This CDR3 is built from 17 residues. The CDR3 sequence is CASSHLQGAQKAYEQYF. DNA of the CDR3: TGTGCCAGCAGCCACCTACAGGGGGCCCAGAAAGCCTACGAGCAGTACTTC.